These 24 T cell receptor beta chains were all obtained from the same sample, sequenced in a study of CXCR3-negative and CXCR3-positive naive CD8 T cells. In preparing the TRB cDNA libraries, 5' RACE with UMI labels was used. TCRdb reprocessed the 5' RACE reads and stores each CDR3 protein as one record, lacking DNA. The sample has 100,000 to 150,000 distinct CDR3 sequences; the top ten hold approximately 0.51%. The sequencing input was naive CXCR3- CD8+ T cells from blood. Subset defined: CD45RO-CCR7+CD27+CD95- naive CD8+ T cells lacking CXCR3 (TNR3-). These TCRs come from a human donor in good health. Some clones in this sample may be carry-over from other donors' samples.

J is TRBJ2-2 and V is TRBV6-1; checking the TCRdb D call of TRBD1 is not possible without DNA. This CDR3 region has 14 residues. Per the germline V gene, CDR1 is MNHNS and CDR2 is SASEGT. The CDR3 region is CASSPGARAGELFF.

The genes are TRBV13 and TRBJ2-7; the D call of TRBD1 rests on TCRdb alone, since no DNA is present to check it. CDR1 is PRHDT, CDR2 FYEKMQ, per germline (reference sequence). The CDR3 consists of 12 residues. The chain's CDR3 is CASSPRGREQYF.

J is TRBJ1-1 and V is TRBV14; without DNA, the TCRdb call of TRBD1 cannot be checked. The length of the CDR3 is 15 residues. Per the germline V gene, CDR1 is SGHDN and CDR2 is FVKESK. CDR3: CASSQVTGMGTEAFF. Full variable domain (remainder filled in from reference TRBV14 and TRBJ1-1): EAGVTQFPSHSVIEKGQTVTLRCDPISGHDNLYWYRRVMGKEIKFLLHFVKESKQDESGMPNNRFLAERTGGTYSTLKVQPAELEDSGVYFCASSQVTGMGTEAFFGQGTRLTVV.

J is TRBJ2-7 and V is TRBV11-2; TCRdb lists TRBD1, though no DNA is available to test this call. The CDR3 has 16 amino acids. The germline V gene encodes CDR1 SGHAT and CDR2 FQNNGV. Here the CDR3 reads CASSHPGTGFSYEQYF.

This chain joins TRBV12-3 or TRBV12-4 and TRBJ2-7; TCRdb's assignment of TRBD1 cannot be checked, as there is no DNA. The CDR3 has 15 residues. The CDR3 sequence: CASRMSRDRTYEQYF.

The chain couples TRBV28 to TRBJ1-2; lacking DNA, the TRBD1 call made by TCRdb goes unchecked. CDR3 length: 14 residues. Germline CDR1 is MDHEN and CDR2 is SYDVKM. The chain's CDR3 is CASSNRDRVHGYTF.

The CDR3 sequence: CASSLSGRLTYEQYF. The chain links TRBV5-1 to TRBJ2-7; TCRdb indicates TRBD2, and absent DNA this call remains unverified. The CDR3 spans 15 residues. CDR1 is SGHRS, CDR2 YFSETQ, per germline. Full variable domain (missing parts from reference TRBV5-1 and TRBJ2-7): KAGVTQTPRYLIKTRGQQVTLSCSPISGHRSVSWYQQTPGQGLQFLFEYFSETQRNKGNFPGRFSGRQFSNSRSEMNVSTLELGDSALYLCASSLSGRLTYEQYFGPGTRLTVT.

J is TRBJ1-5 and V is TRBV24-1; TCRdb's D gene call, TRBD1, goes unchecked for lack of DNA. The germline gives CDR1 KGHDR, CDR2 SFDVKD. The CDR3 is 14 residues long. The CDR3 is CATSSRGGNQPQHF.

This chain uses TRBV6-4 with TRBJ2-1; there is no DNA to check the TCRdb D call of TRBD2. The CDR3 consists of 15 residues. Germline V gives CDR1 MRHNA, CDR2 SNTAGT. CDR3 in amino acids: CASSEGLSGNNEQFF.

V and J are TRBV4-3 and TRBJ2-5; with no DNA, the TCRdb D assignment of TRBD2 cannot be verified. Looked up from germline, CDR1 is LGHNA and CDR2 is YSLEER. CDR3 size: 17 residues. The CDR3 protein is CASSLTATSGGRETQYF.

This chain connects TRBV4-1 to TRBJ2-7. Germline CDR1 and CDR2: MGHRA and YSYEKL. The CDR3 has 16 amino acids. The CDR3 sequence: CASSHGPSGNSYEQYF.

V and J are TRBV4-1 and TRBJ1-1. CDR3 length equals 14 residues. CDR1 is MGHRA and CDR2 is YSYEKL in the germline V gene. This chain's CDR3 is CASSQDRTNTEAFF.

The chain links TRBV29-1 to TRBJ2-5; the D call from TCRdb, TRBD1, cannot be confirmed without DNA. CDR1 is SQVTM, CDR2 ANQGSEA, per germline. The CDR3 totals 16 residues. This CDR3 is CSGQPPGQGAQETQYF.

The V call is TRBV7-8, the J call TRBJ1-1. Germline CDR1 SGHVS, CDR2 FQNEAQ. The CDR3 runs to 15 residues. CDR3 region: CASSLKPSMNTEAFF. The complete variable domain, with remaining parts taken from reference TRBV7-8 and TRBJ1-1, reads GAGVSQSPRYKVAKRGQDVALRCDPISGHVSLFWYQQALGQGPEFLTYFQNEAQLDKSGLPSDRFFAERPEGSVSTLKIQRTQQEDSAVYLCASSLKPSMNTEAFFGQGTRLTVV.

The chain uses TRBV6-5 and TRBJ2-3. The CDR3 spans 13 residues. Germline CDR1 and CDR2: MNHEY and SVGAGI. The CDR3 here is CASSYRSLDTQYF.

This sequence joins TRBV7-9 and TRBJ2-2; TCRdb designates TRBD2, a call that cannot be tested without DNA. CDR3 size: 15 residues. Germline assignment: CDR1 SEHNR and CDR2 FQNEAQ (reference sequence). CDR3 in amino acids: CASSLAVAGPGELFF.

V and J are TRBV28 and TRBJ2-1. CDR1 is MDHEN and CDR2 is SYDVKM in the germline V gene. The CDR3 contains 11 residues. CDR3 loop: CASSFSHEQFF.

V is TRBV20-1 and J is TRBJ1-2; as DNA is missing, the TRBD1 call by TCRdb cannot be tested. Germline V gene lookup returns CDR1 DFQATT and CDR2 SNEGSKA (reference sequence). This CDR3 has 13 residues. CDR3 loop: CSARAETGTGYTF.

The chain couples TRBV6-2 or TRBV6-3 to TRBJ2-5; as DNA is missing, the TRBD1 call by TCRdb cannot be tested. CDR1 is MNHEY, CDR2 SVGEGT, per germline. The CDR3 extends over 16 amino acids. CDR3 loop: CASSSYSVGHQETQYF.

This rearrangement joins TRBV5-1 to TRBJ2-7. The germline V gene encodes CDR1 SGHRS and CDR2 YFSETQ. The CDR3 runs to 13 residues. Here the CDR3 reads CASSLEGTYEQYF.

CDR3 loop: CASSSGGADTQYF. The chain couples TRBV7-2 to TRBJ2-3; TCRdb indicates TRBD1, and absent DNA this call remains unverified. The CDR3 spans 13 residues. Germline CDR1 SGHTA, CDR2 FQGNSA.

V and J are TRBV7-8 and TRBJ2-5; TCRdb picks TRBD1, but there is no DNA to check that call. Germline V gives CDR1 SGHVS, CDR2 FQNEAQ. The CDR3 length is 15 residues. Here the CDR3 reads CASSLPTGGRETQYF.

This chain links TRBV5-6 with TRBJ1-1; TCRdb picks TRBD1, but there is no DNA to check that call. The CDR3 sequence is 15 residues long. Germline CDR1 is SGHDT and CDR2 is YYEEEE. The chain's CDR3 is CASSFVGVMNTEAFF.

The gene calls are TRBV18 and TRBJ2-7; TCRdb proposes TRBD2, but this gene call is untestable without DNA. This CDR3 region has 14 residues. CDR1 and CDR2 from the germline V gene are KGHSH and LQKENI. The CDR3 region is CASSSGTSEYEQYF.